Each of the 8 T cell receptor beta chains below was sequenced from the same sample in a study of CD8 T cells in ankylosing spondylitis. Using its own MiXCR run on the 5' RACE reads, TCRdb lists one record per CDR3 protein. The sample has approximately 350,000 distinct CDR3 sequences, 20% seen once; the top ten hold over 10%. The sequencing input was blood, either unsorted or a sorted T cell fraction (not recorded which). The receptors come from a male donor with ankylosing spondylitis or in good health (not recorded which).

The chain has TRBV12-3 or TRBV12-4 and TRBJ2-1; 10 bases fit TRBD2. The CDR3 is made up of 18 amino acids. V shed 11 bases and J 4 bases; nucleotides not matched to a gene: 20. The CDR3 DNA follows: TGTGCCCTCAGTTTAGCTCGAGCGGGGGGGCCCTTTTACAATGAGCAGTTCTTC. It is translated as CALSLARAGGPFYNEQFF.

The chain couples TRBV29-1 to TRBJ2-7; 11 bases are shared with TRBD1. Germline CDR1 is SQVTM and CDR2 is ANQGSEA. CDR3 length: 14 residues. J gave up 3 bases and V 4 bases, and 5 bases lay outside the gene matches. CDR3 residues: CSVGGQGALYEQYF. Here the CDR3 DNA reads TGCAGCGTTGGAGGACAGGGGGCCCTCTACGAGCAGTACTTC.

This chain joins TRBV9 and TRBJ2-7; D may match TRBD1 or TRBD2 (5 bases each). The V end was cut by 5 bases, the J end by 0 bases, with 21 bases between. CDR1 SGDLS and CDR2 YYNGEE come from the germline V gene. The CDR3 is made up of 17 amino acids. CDR3 in amino acids: CASSWGDGEKASYEQYF. As DNA, the CDR3 is TGTGCCAGCAGTTGGGGCGACGGGGAAAAGGCCTCCTACGAGCAGTACTTC.

The chain uses TRBV12-3 or TRBV12-4 and TRBJ2-7, with TRBD1 matching over 10 bases. This CDR3 spans 14 amino acids. Germline trimming cut 6 bases from V and 3 bases from J; bases unmatched to any gene: 5. The CDR3 nucleotides are TGTGCCAGCAGGGGACAGGGGTGGGACTACGAGCAGTACTTC. Translating gives CASRGQGWDYEQYF.

This chain's CDR3 is CSVEWGKDTEAFF. The CDR3 DNA sequence: TGCAGCGTTGAATGGGGAAAGGACACTGAAGCTTTCTTT. The rearrangement uses TRBV29-1 and TRBJ1-1; D gene ambiguous. CDR3 length: 13 amino acids. Deletions cut 2 bases from V and 3 bases from J, with 10 bases between. The V gene's germline CDR1 is SQVTM and CDR2 ANQGSEA.

The chain is built from TRBV4-1 and TRBJ2-1; a possible D gene is TRBD2 (6 bases). The CDR3 is 14 residues long. Germline CDR1 and CDR2: MGHRA and YSYEKL. Trimming removed 4 bases at V and 6 bases at J, with 13 bases between. CDR3 DNA: TGCGCCAGCAGCCTTCTCGGGGGTTCCAATGAGCAGTTCTTC. Translating gives CASSLLGGSNEQFF.

The J gene is TRBJ2-5, the V gene TRBV7-9; no reliable D call. With 11 bases removed from V and 5 bases from J, the gap between germline ends came to 21 bases. Germline values: CDR1 SEHNR, CDR2 FQNEAQ (reference sequence). The CDR3 spans 14 residues. CDR3 nucleotide sequence: TGTGCCGCCTCTTTAGGACCCGCCGGGGAGACCCAGTACTTC. Protein sequence: CAASLGPAGETQYF. Variable domain in full (rest from reference TRBV7-9 and TRBJ2-5): DTGVSQNPRHKITKRGQNVTFRCDPISEHNRLYWYRQTLGQGPEFLTYFQNEAQLEKSRLLSDRFSAERPKGSFSTLEIQRTEQGDSAMYLCAASLGPAGETQYFGPGTRLLVL.

The rearrangement links TRBV29-1 to TRBJ2-1, with D uncertain. The V end lost 4 bases, the J end lost 0 bases, and 4 bases lay between the germline ends. This CDR3 has 12 amino acids. From germline, CDR1 is SQVTM and CDR2 ANQGSEA. The CDR3 bases are TGCAGCGTTGGGGACTCCTACAATGAGCAGTTCTTC. It translates to CSVGDSYNEQFF.